This record looks at one T cell receptor (beta chain) sequence and its context. Its antigen remains unknown. The source of the sample is a study of response to subunit inactivated influenza vaccine. V was pared by 4 bases and J by 5 bases, with 14 bases between. The germline gives CDR1 LGHDT, CDR2 YNNKEL (reference sequence). The CDR3 loop spans 14 amino acids. One entry per CDR3 protein, called by TCRdb with MiXCR from the RT-PCR reads. The table lists about 830,000 distinct CDR3 sequences, around 20% of them singletons. Findings and caveats of the study: Each seasonal flu vaccination may recruit only limited new T cells, authors suggested.

The rearrangement links TRBV3-1 to TRBJ2-5, with D perhaps being TRBD1 or TRBD2 (6 bases each). The source of this sequence is a man in his fifties who received an inactivated influenza vaccine. The sequences come from PBMCs from blood, collected around 5 days after vaccination. DNA of the CDR3: TGTGCCAGCAGCCGGGGGGCGCCATCGGAGACCCAGTACTTC. This gives the protein CASSRGAPSETQYF.